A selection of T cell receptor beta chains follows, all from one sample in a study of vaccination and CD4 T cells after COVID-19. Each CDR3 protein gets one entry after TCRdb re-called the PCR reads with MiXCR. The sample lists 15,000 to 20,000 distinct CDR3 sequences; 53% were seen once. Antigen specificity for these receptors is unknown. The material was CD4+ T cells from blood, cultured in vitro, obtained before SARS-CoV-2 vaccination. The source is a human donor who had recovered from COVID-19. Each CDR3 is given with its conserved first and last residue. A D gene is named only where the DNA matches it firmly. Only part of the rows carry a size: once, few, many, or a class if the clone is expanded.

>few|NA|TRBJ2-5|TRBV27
TGTGCCAGCAAACGGCATTACAGGGATGAAGAGACCCAGTACTTC
CASKRHYRDEETQYF
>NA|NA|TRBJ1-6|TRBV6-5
TGTGCCAGCAGTTACTCGCTTCGGGTCTCCTATAATTCACCCCTCCACTTT
CASSYSLRVSYNSPLHF
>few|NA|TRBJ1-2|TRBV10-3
TGTGCCATCAGTGAGAACGGAAACTATGGCTACACCTTC
CAISENGNYGYTF
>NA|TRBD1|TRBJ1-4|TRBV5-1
TGCGCCACCCGGGACAGTGATAATGAAAAACTGTTTTTT
CATRDSDNEKLFF
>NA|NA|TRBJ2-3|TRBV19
TGTGCCAGTAGTCGGGGGAGATCATCGGCAGATACGCAGTATTTT
CASSRGRSSADTQYF
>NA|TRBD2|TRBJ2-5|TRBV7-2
TGTGCCAGCAGCTTAGGACTAGCGGGAGAGACCCAGTACTTC
CASSLGLAGETQYF
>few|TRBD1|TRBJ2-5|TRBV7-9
TGTGCCAGCAGCGCCAGGGACAGGGGCTCGGAGACCCAGTACTTC
CASSARDRGSETQYF
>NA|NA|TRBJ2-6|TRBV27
TGTGCCAGCAGTTTATTGCCCTCTGGGGCCAACGTCCTGACTTTC
CASSLLPSGANVLTF
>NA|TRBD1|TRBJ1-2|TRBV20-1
TGCAGTGCCGTTAAACAGGGGATCTCTGGCTACACCTTC
CSAVKQGISGYTF
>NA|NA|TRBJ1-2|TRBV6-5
TGTGCCAGCAGTTTGGATGGCTACACCTTC
CASSLDGYTF
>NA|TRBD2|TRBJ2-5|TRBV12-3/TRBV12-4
TGTGCCAGCAGTTTGACTAGCGGGAGGCCTCGGGAGACCCAGTACTTC
CASSLTSGRPRETQYF
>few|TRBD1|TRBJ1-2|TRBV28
TGTGCCAGCAGTTTCCTACAGGGGAACTATGGCTACACCTTC
CASSFLQGNYGYTF
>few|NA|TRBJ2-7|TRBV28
TGTGCCACCAATCCCGGGACTCTCTACGAGCAGTACTTC
CATNPGTLYEQYF
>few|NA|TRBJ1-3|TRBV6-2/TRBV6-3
TGTGCCACCCTCCGGGGGAACACCATATATTTT
CATLRGNTIYF
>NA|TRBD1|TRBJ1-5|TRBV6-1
TGTGCCAGCAGTGGCGACAGGGGCGGGGGCAATCAGCCCCAGCATTTT
CASSGDRGGGNQPQHF
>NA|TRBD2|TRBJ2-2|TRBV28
TGTGCCAGCAGTCCGAGCGGGAGTGAGGACACCGGGGAGCTGTTTTTT
CASSPSGSEDTGELFF
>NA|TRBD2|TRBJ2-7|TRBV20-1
TGCAGTGCATATCAAGCGGGAGGACCCCCCTACGAGCAGTACTTC
CSAYQAGGPPYEQYF
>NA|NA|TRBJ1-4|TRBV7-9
TGTGCCAGCAGCTTAGGAACAGCGCGTAATGAAAAACTGTTTTTT
CASSLGTARNEKLFF
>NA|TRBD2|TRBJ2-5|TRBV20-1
TGCAGTGCTAACAGCGGGAGTGTGGAGACCCAGTACTTC
CSANSGSVETQYF
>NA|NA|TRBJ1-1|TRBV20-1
TGCAGTGCTAGAGAAGGTGGGGCGCGGGATGCTTTCTTT
CSAREGGARDAFF
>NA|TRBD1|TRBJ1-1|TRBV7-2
TGTGCCAGCAGCTACTCAGGGGGCAACACTGAAGCTTTCTTT
CASSYSGGNTEAFF
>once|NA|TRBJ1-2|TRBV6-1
TGTGCCAGCAGTGGCGACAGGGGCTACACCTTC
CASSGDRGYTF
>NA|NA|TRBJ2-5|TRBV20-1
TGCAGTGCTATACCCAAAGAGACCCAGTACTTC
CSAIPKETQYF
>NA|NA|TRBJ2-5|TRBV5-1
TGCGCCAGTAACCGGGCTGGGGGGGAGACCCAGTACTTC
CASNRAGGETQYF
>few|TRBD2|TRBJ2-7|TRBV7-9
TGTGCCAGCAGCTCGGGGACTAGCGTAATCTACGAGCAGTACTTC
CASSSGTSVIYEQYF
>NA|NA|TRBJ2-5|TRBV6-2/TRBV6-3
TGTGCCAGCGCCAACGACTTGTACCAAGAGACCCAGTACTTC
CASANDLYQETQYF
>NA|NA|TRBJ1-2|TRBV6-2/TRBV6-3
TGTGCCAGCAGGCAGGGCTATGGCTACACCTTC
CASRQGYGYTF
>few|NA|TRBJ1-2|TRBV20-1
TGCAGTGCCTTGCGGCATGGCTACACCTTC
CSALRHGYTF
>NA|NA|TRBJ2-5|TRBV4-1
TGCGCCAGCAGCCATCCCCCCAGTGGCAGGAAAGAGACCCAGTACTTC
CASSHPPSGRKETQYF